These 26 T cell receptor beta chains originate from one sample sequenced in a study of blood T cell repertoires in COVID-19. This table comes from immunoSEQ multiplex PCR, and its TCRdb copy is limited to in-frame clones, with some not included. Of some 31,000 clones in the sample, roughly 94% were seen once. The sequenced material came from peripheral blood. The receptors originated from a man aged 50-59 years with active COVID-19.

This clone was observed a few times. The rearrangement joins TRBV6-1 to TRBJ1-5; a weak D match, TRBD1 (5 bases). Germline V lookup: CDR1 MNHNS, CDR2 SASEGT. The V gene lost 0 bases and the J gene lost 7 bases, with 13 bases spanning the gap. The CDR3 has 15 amino acids. CDR3 nucleotide sequence: TGTGCCAGCAGTGAAGCCGGGGGGGTCTTGCAGCCCCAGCATTTT. Translation gives CASSEAGGVLQPQHF.

In this sample, this clone turned up a few times. V usage is TRBV5-4 and J usage is TRBJ2-2; 11 positions agree with TRBD2. CDR3 size: 18 residues. Looked up from germline, CDR1 is SGHNT and CDR2 is YYREEE (reference sequence). After removal of 0 bases from V and 5 bases from J, the junction contained 9 bases not matched to a gene. This CDR3 reads CASSLEISGRAGTGELFF. The CDR3 nucleotides read TGTGCCAGCAGCTTGGAAATTAGCGGGAGGGCCGGGACCGGGGAGCTGTTTTTT.

CDR3 sequence (DNA): TGTGCCGTCGCACAGGGTGGTAGGAACGAGCAGTACTTC. Protein sequence: CAVAQGGRNEQYF. The V call is TRBV28, the J call TRBJ2-7; tentative D call: TRBD1 (6 bases). The germline V gene has CDR1 MDHEN and CDR2 SYDVKM. The CDR3 loop spans 13 amino acids. V was cut by 11 bases and J by 5 bases, with 19 bases left in between.

The chain uses TRBV5-6 and TRBJ1-5; 8 nucleotides align to TRBD1. This CDR3 has 14 residues. Germline V CDR1 and CDR2: SGHDT, YYEEEE. J was trimmed by 5 bases and V by 3 bases; bases with no gene match: 4. CDR3 sequence: CASSSGQGYQPQHF. The CDR3 region has the DNA TGTGCCAGCAGCTCTGGACAGGGTTATCAGCCCCAGCATTTT.

The chain carries TRBV15 and TRBJ2-2; TRBD2 agrees at 8 bases. CDR1 is LNHNV, CDR2 YYDKDF, per germline (reference sequence). Unmatched junction bases numbered 8, after V lost 8 bases and J lost 6 bases. CDR3 length: 14 amino acids. This CDR3 is CATGGREAPGELFF. The DNA of the CDR3 is TGTGCCACCGGGGGGCGGGAGGCGCCCGGGGAGCTGTTTTTT.

This CDR3 reads CATSRDLVNTEAFF. The CDR3 bases are TGTGCCACCAGCAGAGATCTTGTGAACACTGAAGCTTTCTTT. The chain employs TRBV15 and TRBJ1-1, with unresolved D. Trimming cost V 0 bases and J 0 bases, with 5 bases left between them. The V gene's germline CDR1 is LNHNV and CDR2 YYDKDF (reference sequence). The CDR3 has 14 amino acids.

This sequence joins TRBV5-1 and TRBJ2-3, with 10 positions matching TRBD2. Germline lookup yields CDR1 SGHRS and CDR2 YFSETQ. CDR3 size: 16 residues. The J segment lost 2 bases and the V segment lost 0 bases, leaving 3 bases of the junction unmatched. The CDR3 reads CASSLGTSGYTDTQYF. CDR3 DNA sequence: TGCGCCAGCAGCTTGGGGACTAGCGGCTACACAGATACGCAGTATTTT.

The chain joins TRBV3-1 (or the pseudogene TRBV3-2) to TRBJ1-1, with D possibly matching TRBD1 (6 bases). The V gene's germline CDR1 is LGHDT and CDR2 YNNKEL (reference sequence). The length of the CDR3 is 14 residues. With 4 bases removed from V and 3 bases from J, the gap between germline ends came to 12 bases. The CDR3 sequence: CASSLTPGDTEAFF. The CDR3 DNA is TGTGCCAGCAGCCTTACCCCAGGGGACACTGAAGCTTTCTTT.

The chain has TRBV7-9 and TRBJ1-1; D not certain. Germline lookup yields CDR1 SEHNR and CDR2 FQNEAQ (reference sequence). V gave up 0 bases and J gave up 2 bases, with 7 bases separating them. CDR3 length: 14 amino acids. The CDR3 nucleotides read TGTGCCAGCAGCTTAGCGCCAGATAACACTGAAGCTTTCTTT. Its translation: CASSLAPDNTEAFF.

V and J are TRBV6-2 or TRBV6-3 and TRBJ2-7, with 10 nucleotides matching TRBD1. The V segment lost 2 bases and the J segment 2 bases; nucleotides outside the gene matches: 3. This CDR3 has 15 residues. In germline, CDR1 is MNHEY, CDR2 SVGEGT. CDR3 region: CASSYDGTGAYEQYF. CDR3 nucleotide sequence: TGTGCCAGCAGTTACGACGGGACAGGGGCCTACGAGCAGTACTTC.

This clone was recorded only once. The rearrangement uses TRBV2 and TRBJ2-5, with 8 bases aligning to TRBD2. The J segment lost 5 bases and the V segment lost 6 bases, leaving 8 bases of the junction unmatched. CDR1 and CDR2 (germline): SNHLY, FYNNEI. This CDR3 spans 14 amino acids. In nucleotides, the CDR3 is TGTGCCAGCAGGGGGACTAGTCTGGGGGAGACCCAGTACTTC. Its protein product is CASRGTSLGETQYF.

In this sample, this clone turned up once. This chain joins TRBV19 and TRBJ2-1; D remains ambiguous. Per the germline V gene, CDR1 is LNHDA and CDR2 is SQIVND (reference sequence). CDR3 length: 16 residues. V was pared by 1 base and J by 1 base, with 11 bases between. Here the CDR3 reads CASSIGVRRSYNEQFF. The CDR3 region has the DNA TGTGCCAGTAGTATAGGGGTGAGGAGATCCTACAATGAGCAGTTCTTC.

The gene calls are TRBV28 and TRBJ2-2, with 7 bases identical to TRBD1. Per the germline V gene, CDR1 is MDHEN and CDR2 is SYDVKM. Trimming removed 7 bases from V and 5 bases from J; junction bases left unmatched: 13. The CDR3 is 16 amino acids. CDR3 sequence reads: CASTPDRVVQTGELFF. CDR3 DNA sequence: TGTGCCAGCACCCCCGACAGGGTAGTTCAGACCGGGGAGCTGTTTTTT.

This chain uses TRBV6-1 with TRBJ1-2, with 11 bases fitting TRBD1. J was trimmed by 8 bases and V by 1 base; bases with no gene match: 6. The CDR3 covers 15 residues. Germline CDR1 MNHNS, CDR2 SASEGT. In nucleotides, the CDR3 is TGTGCCAGCAGTGAAGTCGGGACAGGGGGTCACGGCTACACCTTC. This codes for CASSEVGTGGHGYTF.

The DNA for the CDR3 is TGTGCCAGCAGACAGGGCAACACTGAAGCTTTCTTT. This translates into CASRQGNTEAFF. V and J are TRBV7-9 and TRBJ1-1; a possible D gene is TRBD1 (6 bases). The CDR3 length is 12 residues. The V gene lost 6 bases and the J gene lost 2 bases, with 7 bases spanning the gap. CDR1 is SEHNR, CDR2 FQNEAQ, per germline (reference sequence). Variable domain in full (rest from reference TRBV7-9 and TRBJ1-1): DTGVSQNPRHKITKRGQNVTFRCDPISEHNRLYWYRQTLGQGPEFLTYFQNEAQLEKSRLLSDRFSAERPKGSFSTLEIQRTEQGDSAMYLCASRQGNTEAFFGQGTRLTVV.

The chain has TRBV27 and TRBJ1-2; no firm D call. V was clipped by 5 bases and J by 4 bases, with 17 bases between them. The CDR3 length is 15 residues. The germline V gene encodes CDR1 MNHEY and CDR2 SMNVEV (reference sequence). Written as DNA, the CDR3 is TGTGCCAGCAGTCTTGGGCCGGAAAGCCCCTATGGCTACACCTTC. Translated, it gives CASSLGPESPYGYTF.

The CDR3 region has the DNA TGTGCCAGCAGTTACTCGCAAGCGTACTCCTACGAGCAGTACTTC. This codes for CASSYSQAYSYEQYF. V is TRBV6-5 and J is TRBJ2-7; D remains ambiguous. The V gene lost 0 bases and the J gene lost 0 bases, with 9 bases spanning the gap. Germline V gene sequence: CDR1 MNHEY, CDR2 SVGAGI. The CDR3 is 15 residues long.

V is TRBV2 and J is TRBJ2-7; D is uncertain. This CDR3 is built from 15 residues. The germline V gene has CDR1 SNHLY and CDR2 FYNNEI. The V gene lost 7 bases and the J gene lost 2 bases, with 18 bases spanning the gap. CDR3 region: CASTESWPETYEQYF. The CDR3 DNA reads as TGTGCCAGCACCGAATCTTGGCCGGAGACCTACGAGCAGTACTTC.

The genes are TRBV7-8 and TRBJ2-1; no definite D call. The CDR3 covers 15 residues. V dropped 2 bases and J dropped 4 bases, with 12 bases sitting between them. Germline V lookup: CDR1 SGHVS, CDR2 FQNEAQ. The CDR3 is CASSLSPGGYNEQFF. The DNA of the CDR3 is TGTGCCAGCAGCTTAAGCCCTGGCGGTTACAATGAGCAGTTCTTC.

The chain joins TRBV5-1 to TRBJ2-1; 12 bases fit TRBD2. CDR1 SGHRS and CDR2 YFSETQ come from the germline V gene. The CDR3 contains 16 residues. V was clipped by 0 bases and J by 2 bases; unmatched bases: 0. The chain's CDR3 is CASSLGLAGAYNEQFF. The CDR3, as DNA: TGCGCCAGCAGCTTGGGACTAGCGGGAGCCTACAATGAGCAGTTCTTC.

The chain carries TRBV9 and TRBJ2-2; 8 nucleotides match TRBD1. CDR3 length: 19 amino acids. Trimming cost V 4 bases and J 2 bases; bases outside gene matches: 16. Germline assignment: CDR1 SGDLS and CDR2 YYNGEE. CDR3: CASSHPSQGQGLNTGELFF. CDR3 DNA sequence: TGTGCCAGCAGCCACCCTTCGCAAGGACAGGGCCTCAACACCGGGGAGCTGTTTTTT. Full variable domain (rest looked up from reference TRBV9 and TRBJ2-2): DSGVTQTPKHLITATGQRVTLRCSPRSGDLSVYWYQQSLDQGLQFLIQYYNGEERAKGNILERFSAQQFPDLHSELNLSSLELGDSALYFCASSHPSQGQGLNTGELFFGEGSRLTVL.

The chain is built from TRBV19 and TRBJ2-5; no clear D. Trimming cost V 3 bases and J 5 bases, with 10 bases left between them. Germline V gene lookup returns CDR1 LNHDA and CDR2 SQIVND (reference sequence). The CDR3 length is 13 residues. CDR3 residues: CASSIRLWETQYF. The CDR3 DNA follows: TGTGCCAGTAGTATCCGACTGTGGGAGACCCAGTACTTC.

This sequence joins TRBV28 and TRBJ2-3; D perhaps matches TRBD2 (5 bases). The V end was cut by 6 bases, the J end by 4 bases, with 5 bases between. This CDR3 is built from 11 residues. CDR1 and CDR2 from the germline V gene are MDHEN and SYDVKM. The CDR3 spells CASRLADTQYF. The DNA of the CDR3 is TGTGCCAGCAGACTAGCAGATACGCAGTATTTT.

V usage is TRBV7-9 and J usage is TRBJ2-7, with 8 bases fitting TRBD2. The CDR3 length is 15 residues. The germline V gene has CDR1 SEHNR and CDR2 FQNEAQ (reference sequence). V trimming: 5 bases; J trimming: 4 bases; junction bases outside the gene matches: 10. Here the CDR3 reads CASSPRGGTNYEQYF. The CDR3 nucleotides are TGTGCCAGCAGCCCCCGGGGGGGGACGAATTACGAGCAGTACTTC.

This clone has just a few counts. The chain combines TRBV29-1 with TRBJ2-2; D is undetermined. V was trimmed by 4 bases and J by 0 bases, leaving 6 bases between them. This CDR3 has 13 residues. The germline CDR1 and CDR2 sequences are SQVTM and ANQGSEA. The CDR3 DNA follows: TGCAGCGTTGTCAGGCCGAACACCGGGGAGCTGTTTTTT. Amino acid sequence: CSVVRPNTGELFF.

The chain uses TRBV7-9 and TRBJ2-7; 8 bases are a match to TRBD1. The CDR3 runs to 15 residues. V shed 1 base, J shed 7 bases, and the junction held 9 bases outside the gene matches. Per germline, CDR1 SEHNR and CDR2 FQNEAQ (reference sequence). Here the CDR3 reads CASSLGGQGALEQYF. CDR3 sequence (DNA): TGTGCCAGCAGCTTAGGTGGGCAGGGGGCGCTGGAGCAGTACTTC.